Listed here is a single T cell receptor (beta chain). Assay: immunoSEQ multiplex PCR; the TCRdb copy retains only in-frame clones and omits some. Here the sample spans 150,000 or so clones, under 95% being singletons. Germline values: CDR1 SGHTA, CDR2 FQGTGA. CDR3 size: 14 residues. V trimming: 3 bases; J trimming: 5 bases; junction bases outside the gene matches: 6. This record belongs to a study of control samples from healthy donors and cancer patients. The receptor was derived from a man younger than 30 in good health. The sample consisted of blood. The chain has TRBV7-3 and TRBJ1-1; 7 positions match TRBD1. The CDR3 reads CASSFAAGGTEAFF. CDR3 nucleotides: TGTGCCAGCAGCTTTGCGGCAGGGGGAACTGAAGCTTTCTTT.